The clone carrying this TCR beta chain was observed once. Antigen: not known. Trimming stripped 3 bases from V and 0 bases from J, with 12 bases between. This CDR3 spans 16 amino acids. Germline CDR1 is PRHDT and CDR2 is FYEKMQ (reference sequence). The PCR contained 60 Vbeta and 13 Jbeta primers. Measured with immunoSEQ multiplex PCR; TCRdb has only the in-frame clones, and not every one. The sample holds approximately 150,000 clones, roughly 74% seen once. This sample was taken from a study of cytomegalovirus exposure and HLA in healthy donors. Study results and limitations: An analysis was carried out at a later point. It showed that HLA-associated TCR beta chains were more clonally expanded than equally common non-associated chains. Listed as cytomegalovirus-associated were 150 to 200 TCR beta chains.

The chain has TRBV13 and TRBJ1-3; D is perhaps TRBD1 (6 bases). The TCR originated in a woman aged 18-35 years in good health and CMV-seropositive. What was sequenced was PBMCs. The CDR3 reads CASSLEQGSSGNTIYF. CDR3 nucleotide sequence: TGTGCCAGCAGCTTGGAACAGGGTTCCTCTGGAAACACCATATATTTT.